This paragraph reports one TCR beta chain. No antigen is known for it. The sample originates from a study of T cell responses to AZD1222 COVID-19 vaccine. Overall study results and limits: Donors were chiefly white British, with a greater number of females, and clonal diversity was perhaps underestimated. Nearly half of spike-specific TCRs reportedly target unmutated variant regions. Vaccine-associated CD4 TCRs ranged over spike, dominating at 160-218 and 743-854.

The assay was immunoSEQ multiplex PCR, and TCRdb's table has in-frame clones only and misses some. Seen here are under 50,000 clones, roughly 77% observed once, and the top ten hold roughly 21%. The germline V gene encodes CDR1 LNHDA and CDR2 SQIVND (reference sequence). Between the trimmed V and J ends, which lost 0 bases and 6 bases, there was a span of 14 bases. This CDR3 comprises 16 residues. This chain connects TRBV19 to TRBJ2-2; tentatively, D is TRBD2 (6 bases). The sequence came from an adult who received the MenACWY meningococcal vaccine as a control. The material was peripheral blood, obtained 28 days after the second dose of the MenACWY control vaccine. The CDR3 DNA reads as TGTGCCAGTAGTATAGAGGGGGGTGCAAAGCCCGGGGAGCTGTTTTTT. Amino acids: CASSIEGGAKPGELFF.